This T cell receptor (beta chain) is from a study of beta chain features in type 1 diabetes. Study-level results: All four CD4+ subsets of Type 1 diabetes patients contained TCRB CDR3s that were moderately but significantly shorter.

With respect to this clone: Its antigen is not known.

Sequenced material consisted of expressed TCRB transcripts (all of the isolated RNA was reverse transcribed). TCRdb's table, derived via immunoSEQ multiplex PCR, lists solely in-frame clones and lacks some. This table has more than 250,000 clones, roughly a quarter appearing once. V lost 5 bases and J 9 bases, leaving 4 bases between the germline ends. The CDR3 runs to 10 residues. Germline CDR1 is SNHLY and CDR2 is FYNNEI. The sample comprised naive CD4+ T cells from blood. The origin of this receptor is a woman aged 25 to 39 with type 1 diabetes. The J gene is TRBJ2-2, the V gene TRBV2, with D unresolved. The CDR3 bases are TGTGCCAGCAGTTCGTGGGAGCTGTTTTTT. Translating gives CASSSWELFF.